Following are 15 T cell receptor beta chains from one sample sequenced in a study of tumor-infiltrating lymphocytes in primary liver carcinoma. Unsorted whole blood yielded blood RNA, and germline DNA was extracted as well. From approximately 530 ng of total RNA, TCR beta-specific cDNA was reverse-transcribed using a constant-region primer. Three rounds of nested multiplex PCR with slightly modified ARM-PCR produced TCR beta libraries. For roughly 11 cycles apiece, the opening two PCR rounds ran with TRBV1-TRBV30 forward primers and a C-beta reverse primer. MiXCR was run by TCRdb on the multiplex PCR reads, yielding one entry per CDR3 protein. The table lists 330,000 or so distinct CDR3 sequences, around 60% of them singletons, with 5.5% to 8% in the top ten. The sequencing sample was made of peripheral blood. All receptors derive from a man aged 35-49 years with primary liver carcinoma and hepatitis B virus infection.

Ten or more counts support this clonotype. The chain links TRBV10-3 to TRBJ1-2; D unresolved. The germline gives CDR1 ENHRY, CDR2 SYGVKD. V lost 4 bases and J 8 bases, leaving 14 bases between the germline ends. CDR3 length: 13 residues. CDR3 DNA sequence: TGTGCCATCAGTGTCACTTCCGCCGAGGGCTACACCTTC. Encoded protein: CAISVTSAEGYTF.

Concerning this clonotype: This sequence may be a read error, since a much larger clone differs from it by one base. V and J are TRBV6-2 or TRBV6-3 and TRBJ1-6; unclear D gene. This CDR3 has 13 residues. Germline values: CDR1 MNHEY, CDR2 SVGEGT. DNA of the CDR3: TGTGCCAGCAGTTCCAGCTATAATTCACCCCTCCGCTTT. Translating gives CASSSSYNSPLRF.

Concerning this clonotype: A read error is possible here, since a much larger clone lies one base away. Since the CDR3 does not end with the conserved phenylalanine or tryptophan, this likely comes from a read error. This chain connects TRBV6-2 or TRBV6-3 to TRBJ2-1, with D hard to call. This CDR3 region has 13 residues. CDR1 is MNHEY, CDR2 SVGEGT, per germline. V was pared by 2 bases and J by 10 bases, with 12 bases between. CDR3 amino acids: CASSYDRLGEQFL. CDR3 bases: TGTGCCAGCAGTTACGATCGGCTGGGCGAGCAGTTCTTA.

Remarks on this clonotype: At one boundary the junction diverges from the germline segment, which might be a read error. This chain connects TRBV20-1 to TRBJ2-7, with no clear D. The length of the CDR3 is 12 residues. CDR1 DFQATT and CDR2 SNEGSKA come from the germline V gene (reference sequence). As DNA, the CDR3 is TGCAGTGCTAGCCCTCAGTCCTGCGAGCAGTACTTC. Its protein product is CSASPQSCEQYF.

This chain links TRBV11-2 with TRBJ2-1, with D possibly matching TRBD2 (6 bases). Germline V lookup: CDR1 SGHAT, CDR2 FQNNGV. The CDR3 has 12 amino acids. The ends were cut back, 5 bases at V and 9 bases at J, with 11 bases in the middle. The CDR3 DNA follows: TGTGCCAGCAGCCCAGGGACTGGTGAGCAGTTCTTC. This codes for CASSPGTGEQFF. The full variable domain, rest sourced from reference TRBV11-2 and TRBJ2-1, is EAGVAQSPRYKIIEKRQSVAFWCNPISGHATLYWYQQILGQGPKLLIQFQNNGVVDDSQLPKDRFSAERLKGVDSTLKIQPAKLEDSAVYLCASSPGTGEQFFGPGTRLTVL.

This clonotype showed up just once. V usage is TRBV11-2 and J usage is TRBJ1-1; unclear D gene. Germline CDR1 and CDR2: SGHAT and FQNNGV. The germline V and J ends were trimmed by 3 bases and 8 bases, with 10 bases remaining between them. CDR3 length: 12 residues. The CDR3 protein is CASSFSGPEAFF. The CDR3 DNA follows: TGTGCCAGCAGCTTCTCGGGCCCCGAAGCTTTCTTT.

This clonotype was found a few times. The V and J genes are TRBV28 and TRBJ1-6; no reliable D call. Trimming took 5 bases from V and 14 from J, leaving 19 bases between them. The germline V gene has CDR1 MDHEN and CDR2 SYDVKM. CDR3 length equals 14 residues. In nucleotides, the CDR3 is TGTGCCAGCAGTCCTCGGGCGGACTTCAAGGCCCTCCACTTT. Amino acid sequence: CASSPRADFKALHF.

On this clonotype: One base away lies a much larger clone, so this may be a sequencing read error. This chain uses TRBV29-1 with TRBJ2-1; TRBD1 agrees at 7 bases. Germline lookup yields CDR1 SQVTM and CDR2 ANQGSEA. The CDR3 runs 14 residues. The CDR3 DNA reads TGCAGCGTTGCAGACAGGGATCCCTACAATGAGCAGTTATTC. It translates to CSVADRDPYNEQLF.

There are many counts of this clonotype. J is TRBJ1-5 and V is TRBV6-1, with 10 nucleotides matching TRBD1. Germline lookup yields CDR1 MNHNS and CDR2 SASEGT. V dropped 6 bases and J dropped 0; count of bases not matched to a gene: 17. The CDR3 is made up of 20 amino acids. The CDR3 DNA is TGTGCCAGCAGCCTGGAGAGGGGACAGGGGTCGAGTTTTAGCAATCAGCCCCAGCATTTT. Amino acid sequence: CASSLERGQGSSFSNQPQHF.

This clonotype was picked up many times. The gene calls are TRBV6-2 or TRBV6-3 and TRBJ2-7; a possible D gene is TRBD2 (6 bases). With 2 bases removed from V and 3 bases from J, the gap between germline ends came to 8 bases. Per germline, CDR1 MNHEY and CDR2 SVGEGT. The CDR3 covers 13 residues. The CDR3, as DNA: TGTGCCAGCAGTTACGGAGGGAACTACGAGCAGTACTTC. Translation: CASSYGGNYEQYF.

Worth noting for this clonotype: This may be a read error: a much more frequent sequence differs by one nucleotide. This chain links TRBV4-3 with TRBJ2-6; 7 bases line up with TRBD2. CDR3 size: 17 residues. Germline assignment: CDR1 LGHNA and CDR2 YSLEER. Losses at the gene ends were 5 bases for V and 3 bases for J; bases not matched to a gene: 10. The CDR3 protein is CASSSWGGSFGANVLTF. CDR3 bases: TGCGCCAGCAGCTCTTGGGGAGGGAGCTTTGGGGCCAACGTCCTGACTTTC.

This clonotype was seen at least ten times. The chain is built from TRBV11-2 and TRBJ2-7, with D perhaps TRBD2 (6 bases). Germline assignment: CDR1 SGHAT and CDR2 FQNNGV. This CDR3 comprises 15 residues. V lost 1 base and J 5 bases, leaving 15 bases between the germline ends. This CDR3 reads CASSLGGTAPHEQYF. CDR3 nucleotide sequence: TGTGCCAGCAGCTTAGGCGGGACGGCCCCCCACGAGCAGTACTTC.

This CDR3 reads CASSQDRAVVRDTQYF. CDR3 nucleotide sequence: TGTGCCAGCAGCCAAGACCGAGCGGTGGTAAGGGATACGCAGTATTTT. This chain links TRBV4-2 with TRBJ2-3, with D possibly matching TRBD2 (5 bases). Trimming removed 0 bases at V and 6 bases at J, with 16 bases between. The CDR3 has 16 residues. The germline V gene encodes CDR1 LGHNA and CDR2 YNFKEQ.

At least ten counts were recorded for this clonotype. V and J are TRBV5-5 and TRBJ2-2; 7 nucleotides line up with TRBD1. CDR3 length: 14 amino acids. V shed 2 bases and J 9 bases; nucleotides not matched to a gene: 7. CDR1 is SGHKS and CDR2 is YYEKEE in the germline V gene (reference sequence). CDR3 coding DNA: TGTGCCAGCAGCTTCCGACAGGGAGCCTGGGAGCTGTTTTTT. Translating it yields CASSFRQGAWELFF.

Notes on this clonotype: A junction boundary mismatches the germline segment, possibly from a read error. This chain links TRBV11-1 with TRBJ2-5; 10 bases line up with TRBD1. Germline lookup yields CDR1 SGHAT and CDR2 FQDESV (reference sequence). The CDR3 length is 16 residues. The CDR3 protein is CTSSFRQGAVEETQYF. The CDR3 DNA reads as TGTACCAGCAGTTTCAGACAGGGGGCTGTTGAAGAGACCCAGTACTTC. Using reference TRBV11-1 and TRBJ2-5 for the parts outside the CDR3, the full variable domain is EAEVAQSPRYKITEKSQAVAFWCDPISGHATLYWYRQILGQGPELLVQFQDESVVDDSQLPKDRFSAERLKGVDSTLKIQPAELGDSAMYLCTSSFRQGAVEETQYFGPGTRLLVL.